Each of the 5 T cell receptor beta chains below was sequenced from the same sample in a study of T cell changes during pregnancy in multiple sclerosis. The assay was immunoSEQ multiplex PCR, and TCRdb's table has in-frame clones only and misses some. The sample records about 42,000 clones, approximately 81% being singletons. The input for sequencing was CD4+ T cells from peripheral blood mononuclear cells, taken before pregnancy. The receptors shown here come from a female donor with multiple sclerosis, enrolled in a pregnancy study.

V usage is TRBV5-1 and J usage is TRBJ2-7; tentative D call: TRBD2 (6 bases). This CDR3 comprises 15 residues. Looked up from germline, CDR1 is SGHRS and CDR2 is YFSETQ. V lost 2 bases and J lost 0, with 12 bases in between. The CDR3 sequence: CASSLSPGSSYEQYF. The DNA of the CDR3 is TGCGCCAGCAGCTTAAGTCCCGGGAGCTCCTACGAGCAGTACTTC. Supplemented by reference TRBV5-1 and TRBJ2-7, the full variable domain reads KAGVTQTPRYLIKTRGQQVTLSCSPISGHRSVSWYQQTPGQGLQFLFEYFSETQRNKGNFPGRFSGRQFSNSRSEMNVSTLELGDSALYLCASSLSPGSSYEQYFGPGTRLTVT.

The chain links TRBV9 to TRBJ2-1, with TRBD2 identical over 9 bases. V trimming: 2 bases; J trimming: 6 bases; junction bases outside the gene matches: 15. CDR3 size: 18 residues. Germline V gene sequence: CDR1 SGDLS, CDR2 YYNGEE. DNA for the CDR3: TGTGCCAGCAGCGTCGGGCGGGGGGGCCAAAGACTCCGCAATGAGCAGTTCTTC. Residues: CASSVGRGGQRLRNEQFF.

This CDR3 reads CASTGTGANVLTF. The CDR3 DNA is TGTGCCAGCACAGGGACTGGGGCCAACGTCCTGACTTTC. The chain has TRBV19 and TRBJ2-6; weak D call: TRBD1 (6 bases). This CDR3 is built from 13 residues. CDR1 LNHDA and CDR2 SQIVND come from the germline V gene (reference sequence). V lost 9 bases and J lost 2, with 8 bases in between.

This sequence joins TRBV4-1 and TRBJ2-7, with D perhaps matching TRBD1 (5 bases). Germline-derived CDR1 and CDR2 are MGHRA and YSYEKL. The CDR3 runs 14 residues. Trimming left V 0 bases short and J 2 bases short, with 8 bases between. CDR3 nucleotide sequence: TGCGCCAGCAGCCAAGATCCAGGGCCCTACGAGCAGTACTTC. Translation gives CASSQDPGPYEQYF.

This chain joins TRBV10-3 and TRBJ1-1; perhaps TRBD1 as D (6 bases). The CDR3 length is 13 residues. Trimming left V 6 bases short and J 3 bases short, with 11 bases between. CDR1 and CDR2 (germline): ENHRY, SYGVKD. The CDR3 nucleotides read TGTGCCATCAGACAGGGAGAGTACACTGAAGCTTTCTTT. It yields the protein CAIRQGEYTEAFF.